Sequencing of this TCR beta chain was carried out in a study of neurological immune-mediated disorders. Synthesis of cDNA used 5'RACE (with 10-nucleotide random UMIs). The output of every sequencing run, over 160 million TCR-beta sequences, came from 15-18 subjects. One entry per CDR3 protein, called by TCRdb with MiXCR from the 5' RACE reads. This table holds 66,000 or so distinct CDR3 sequences, less than 5.5% found once. The unsorted libraries were made from 2 million PBMCs kept at -80 C. Germline V lookup: CDR1 LGHDT, CDR2 YNNKEL (reference sequence). This CDR3 contains 16 residues. Trimming removed 1 base at V and 0 bases at J, with 10 bases between. This clonotype was recorded many times. Its antigen is undetermined. Study-level results: The level of TCR clonal expansion was highest in patients with HTLV-1-associated myelopathy and lowest in multiple sclerosis, where it fell below the level seen in healthy controls.

The clonotype comes from a man aged 25 to 40 with multiple sclerosis. Sample: PBMCs. The gene calls are TRBV3-1 and TRBJ2-4; weak D call: TRBD1 (5 bases). CDR3 DNA sequence: TGTGCCAGCAGCCAAGGGGGCAGCCTAGCCAAAAACATTCAGTACTTC. This translates into CASSQGGSLAKNIQYF.